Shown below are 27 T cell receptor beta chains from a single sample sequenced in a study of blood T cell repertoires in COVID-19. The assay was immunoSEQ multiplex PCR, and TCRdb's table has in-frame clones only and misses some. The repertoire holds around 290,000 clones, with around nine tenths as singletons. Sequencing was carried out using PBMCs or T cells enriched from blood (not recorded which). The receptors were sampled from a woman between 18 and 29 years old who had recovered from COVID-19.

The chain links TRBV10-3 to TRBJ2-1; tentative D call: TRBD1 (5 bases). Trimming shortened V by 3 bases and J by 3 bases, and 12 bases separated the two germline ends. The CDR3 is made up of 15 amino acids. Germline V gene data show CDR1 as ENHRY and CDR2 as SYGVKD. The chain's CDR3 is CAISDVRQGYNEQFF. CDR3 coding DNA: TGTGCCATCAGTGACGTGCGGCAGGGCTACAATGAGCAGTTCTTC.

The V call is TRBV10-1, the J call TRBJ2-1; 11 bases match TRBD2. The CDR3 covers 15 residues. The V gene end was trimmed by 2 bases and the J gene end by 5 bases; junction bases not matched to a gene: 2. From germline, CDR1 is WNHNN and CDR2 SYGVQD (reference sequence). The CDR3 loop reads CASSELSGGDNEQFF. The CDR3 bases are TGCGCCAGCAGTGAGCTTAGCGGGGGGGACAATGAGCAGTTCTTC.

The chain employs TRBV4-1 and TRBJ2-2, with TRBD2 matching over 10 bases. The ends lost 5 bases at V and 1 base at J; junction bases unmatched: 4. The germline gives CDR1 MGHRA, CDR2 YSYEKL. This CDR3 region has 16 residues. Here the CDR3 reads CASSAGTSVNTGELFF. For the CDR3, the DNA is TGCGCCAGCAGCGCTGGGACTAGCGTGAACACCGGGGAGCTGTTTTTT.

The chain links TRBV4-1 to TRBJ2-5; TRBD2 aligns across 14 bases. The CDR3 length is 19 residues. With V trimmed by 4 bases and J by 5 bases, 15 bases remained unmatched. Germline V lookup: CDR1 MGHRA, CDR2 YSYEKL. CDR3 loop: CASSLSMGLAGAKLETQYF. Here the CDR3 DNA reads TGCGCCAGCAGCCTCTCAATGGGACTAGCGGGAGCTAAGTTGGAGACCCAGTACTTC.

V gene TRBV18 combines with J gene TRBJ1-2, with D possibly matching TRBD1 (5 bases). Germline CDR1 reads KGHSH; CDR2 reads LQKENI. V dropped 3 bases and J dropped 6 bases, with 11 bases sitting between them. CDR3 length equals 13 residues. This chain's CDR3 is CASSPGHGHGYTF. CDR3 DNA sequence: TGTGCCAGCTCACCTGGACACGGGCATGGCTACACCTTC.

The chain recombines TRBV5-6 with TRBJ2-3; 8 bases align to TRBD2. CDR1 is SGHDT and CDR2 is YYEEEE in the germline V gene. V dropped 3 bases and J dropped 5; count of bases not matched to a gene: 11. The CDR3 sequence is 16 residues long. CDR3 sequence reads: CASSSPGGQFGDTQYF. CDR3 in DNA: TGTGCCAGCAGCTCCCCGGGGGGGCAGTTCGGAGATACGCAGTATTTT.

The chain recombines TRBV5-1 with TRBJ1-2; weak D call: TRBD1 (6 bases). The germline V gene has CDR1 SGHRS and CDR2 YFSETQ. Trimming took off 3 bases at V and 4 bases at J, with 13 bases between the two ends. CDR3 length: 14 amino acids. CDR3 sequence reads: CASSWTGGGYGYTF. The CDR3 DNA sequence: TGCGCCAGCAGCTGGACGGGGGGCGGCTATGGCTACACCTTC.

Written as DNA, the CDR3 is TGTGCCAGCAGCCAAGGGGGGGACAGGGGGCCCGGTGAGCAGTACTTC. As protein: CASSQGGDRGPGEQYF. The gene calls are TRBV14 and TRBJ2-7; TRBD1 aligns across 12 bases. The trim removed 1 base at V and 7 bases at J, leaving 8 bases unmatched. Per the germline V gene, CDR1 is SGHDN and CDR2 is FVKESK. CDR3 length: 16 amino acids.

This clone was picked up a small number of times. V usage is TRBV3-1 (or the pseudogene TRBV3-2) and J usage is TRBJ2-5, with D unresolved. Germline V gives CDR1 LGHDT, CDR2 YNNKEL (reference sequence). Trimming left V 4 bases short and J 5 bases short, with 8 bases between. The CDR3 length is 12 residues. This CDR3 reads CASSRRWETQYF. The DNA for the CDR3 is TGTGCCAGCAGCCGGAGATGGGAGACCCAGTACTTC.

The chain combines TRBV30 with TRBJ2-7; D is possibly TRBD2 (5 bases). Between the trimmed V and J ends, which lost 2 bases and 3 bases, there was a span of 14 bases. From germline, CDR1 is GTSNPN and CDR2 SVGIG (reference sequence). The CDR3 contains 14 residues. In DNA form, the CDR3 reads TGTGCCTGGAGTCCGGGAACTACTGGCTACGAGCAGTACTTC. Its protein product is CAWSPGTTGYEQYF.

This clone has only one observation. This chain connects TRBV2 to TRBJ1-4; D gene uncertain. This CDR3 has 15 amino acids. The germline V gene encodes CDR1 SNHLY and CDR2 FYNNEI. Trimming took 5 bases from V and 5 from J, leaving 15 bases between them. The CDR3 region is CASSPYSASNEKLFF. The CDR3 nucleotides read TGTGCCAGCAGTCCCTACAGTGCAAGCAATGAAAAACTGTTTTTT. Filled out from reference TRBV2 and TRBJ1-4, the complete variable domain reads EPEVTQTPSHQVTQMGQEVILRCVPISNHLYFYWYRQILGQKVEFLVSFYNNEISEKSEIFDDQFSVERPDGSNFTLKIRSTKLEDSAMYFCASSPYSASNEKLFFGSGTQLSVL.

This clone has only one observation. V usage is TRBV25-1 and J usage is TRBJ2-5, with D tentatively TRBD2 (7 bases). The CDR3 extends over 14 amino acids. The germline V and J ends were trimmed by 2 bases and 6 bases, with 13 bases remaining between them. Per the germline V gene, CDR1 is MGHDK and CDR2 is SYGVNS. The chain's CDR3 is CASSEPAGAKTQYF. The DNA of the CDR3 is TGTGCCAGCAGTGAACCCGCGGGGGCAAAGACCCAGTACTTC. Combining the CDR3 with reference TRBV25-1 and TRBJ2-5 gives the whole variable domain EADIYQTPRYLVIGTGKKITLECSQTMGHDKMYWYQQDPGMELHLIHYSYGVNSTEKGDLSSESTVSRIRTEHFPLTLESARPSHTSQYLCASSEPAGAKTQYFGPGTRLLVL.

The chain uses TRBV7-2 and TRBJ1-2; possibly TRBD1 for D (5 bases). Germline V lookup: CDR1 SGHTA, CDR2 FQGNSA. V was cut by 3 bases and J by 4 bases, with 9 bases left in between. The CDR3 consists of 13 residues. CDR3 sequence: CASSFGQVYGYTF. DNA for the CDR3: TGTGCCAGCAGCTTTGGACAAGTCTATGGCTACACCTTC.

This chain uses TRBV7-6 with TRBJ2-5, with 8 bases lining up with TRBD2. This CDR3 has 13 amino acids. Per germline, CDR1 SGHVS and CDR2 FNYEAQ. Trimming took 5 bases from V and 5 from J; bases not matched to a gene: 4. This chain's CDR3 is CASSEAGVETQYF. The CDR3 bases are TGTGCCAGCAGCGAAGCGGGGGTGGAGACCCAGTACTTC.

The CDR3 DNA reads as TGTGCCAGTAGTATAGGGCGGACAGGGGTGTCCCCTAACACTGAAGCTTTCTTT. Protein product: CASSIGRTGVSPNTEAFF. The chain links TRBV19 to TRBJ1-1; TRBD1 matches at 9 bases. The CDR3 covers 18 residues. J gave up 2 bases and V 1 base, and 11 bases lay outside the gene matches. Germline CDR1 LNHDA, CDR2 SQIVND (reference sequence).

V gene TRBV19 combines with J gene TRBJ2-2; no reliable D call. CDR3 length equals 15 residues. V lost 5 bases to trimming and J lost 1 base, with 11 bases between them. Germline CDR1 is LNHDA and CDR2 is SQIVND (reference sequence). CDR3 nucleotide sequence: TGTGCCAGTAGTGATTTCGCAGGGAACACCGGGGAGCTGTTTTTT. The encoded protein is CASSDFAGNTGELFF.

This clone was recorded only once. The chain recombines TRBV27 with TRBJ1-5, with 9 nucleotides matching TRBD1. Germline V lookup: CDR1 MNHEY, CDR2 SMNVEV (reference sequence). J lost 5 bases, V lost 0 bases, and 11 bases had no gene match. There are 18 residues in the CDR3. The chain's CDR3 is CASSLSDSWGQGHQPQHF. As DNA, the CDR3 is TGTGCCAGCAGTTTATCAGATTCTTGGGGACAGGGACATCAGCCCCAGCATTTT.

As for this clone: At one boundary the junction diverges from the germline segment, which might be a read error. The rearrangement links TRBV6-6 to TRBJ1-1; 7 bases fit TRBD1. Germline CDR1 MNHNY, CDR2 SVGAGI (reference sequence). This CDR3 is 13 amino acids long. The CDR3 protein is CASSYQGGRGKVF. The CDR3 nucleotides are TGTGCCAGCAGTTATCAGGGGGGCCGCGGCAAGGTCTTT.

In nucleotides, the CDR3 is TGTGCCAGCAGCTTGACAGGGGGCGCTTCTGGGGCCAACGTCCTGACTTTC. This sequence encodes CASSLTGGASGANVLTF. V gene TRBV5-6 combines with J gene TRBJ2-6, with 9 bases identical to TRBD1. V lost 1 base, J lost 1 base, and 3 bases stayed unmatched. The CDR3 extends over 17 amino acids. Germline CDR1 reads SGHDT; CDR2 reads YYEEEE.

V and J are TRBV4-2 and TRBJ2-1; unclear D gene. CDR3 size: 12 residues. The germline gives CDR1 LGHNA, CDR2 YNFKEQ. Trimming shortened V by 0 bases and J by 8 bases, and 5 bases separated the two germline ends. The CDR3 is CASSQDRYEQFF. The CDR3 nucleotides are TGTGCCAGCAGCCAAGATCGGTATGAGCAGTTCTTC.

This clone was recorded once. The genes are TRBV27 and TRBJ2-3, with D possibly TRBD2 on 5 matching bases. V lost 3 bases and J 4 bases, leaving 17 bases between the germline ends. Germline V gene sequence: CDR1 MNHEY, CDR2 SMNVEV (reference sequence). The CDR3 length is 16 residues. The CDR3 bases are TGTGCCAGCAGTTTTAATCCCGGGATTCGGGCAGATACGCAGTATTTT. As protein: CASSFNPGIRADTQYF.

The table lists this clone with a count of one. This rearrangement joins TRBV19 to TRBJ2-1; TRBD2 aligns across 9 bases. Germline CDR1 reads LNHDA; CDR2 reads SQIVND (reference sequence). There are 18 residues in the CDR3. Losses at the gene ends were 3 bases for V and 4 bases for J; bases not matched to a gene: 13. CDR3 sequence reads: CASSISLGASGEYNEQFF. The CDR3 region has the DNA TGTGCCAGTAGTATTTCGTTGGGGGCTAGCGGGGAGTACAATGAGCAGTTCTTC.

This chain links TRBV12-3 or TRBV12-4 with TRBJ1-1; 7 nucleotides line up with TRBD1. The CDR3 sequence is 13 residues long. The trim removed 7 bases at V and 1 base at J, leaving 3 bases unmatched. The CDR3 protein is CASTRTGNTEAFF. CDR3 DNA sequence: TGTGCCAGCACCCGGACAGGGAACACTGAAGCTTTCTTT.

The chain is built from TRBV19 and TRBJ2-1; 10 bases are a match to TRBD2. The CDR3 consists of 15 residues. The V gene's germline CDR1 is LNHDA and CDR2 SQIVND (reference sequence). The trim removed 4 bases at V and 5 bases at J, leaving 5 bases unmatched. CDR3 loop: CASSTLAGGNNEQFF. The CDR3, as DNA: TGTGCCAGTAGTACCTTAGCGGGGGGAAACAATGAGCAGTTCTTC. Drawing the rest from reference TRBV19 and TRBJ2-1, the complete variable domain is DGGITQSPKYLFRKEGQNVTLSCEQNLNHDAMYWYRQDPGQGLRLIYYSQIVNDFQKGDIAEGYSVSREKKESFPLTVTSAQKNPTAFYLCASSTLAGGNNEQFFGPGTRLTVL.

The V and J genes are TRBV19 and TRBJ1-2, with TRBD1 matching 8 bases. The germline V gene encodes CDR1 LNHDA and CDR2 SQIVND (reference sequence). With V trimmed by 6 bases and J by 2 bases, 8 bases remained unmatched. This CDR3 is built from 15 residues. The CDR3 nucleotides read TGTGCCAGTAGGAACCCGGGACAGGACAACTATGGCTACACCTTC. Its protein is CASRNPGQDNYGYTF.

In nucleotides, the CDR3 is TGTGCCAGCAGTATGACTAGCGGGGCTTTGAGGGAGCAGTTCTTC. Translation gives CASSMTSGALREQFF. The chain carries TRBV11-2 and TRBJ2-1; 11 bases fit TRBD2. This CDR3 contains 15 residues. Unmatched junction bases numbered 11, after V lost 6 bases and J lost 10 bases. The germline CDR1 and CDR2 sequences are SGHAT and FQNNGV.

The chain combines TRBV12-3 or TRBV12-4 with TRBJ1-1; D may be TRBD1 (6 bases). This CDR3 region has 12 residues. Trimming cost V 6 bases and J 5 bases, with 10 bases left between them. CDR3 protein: CASRIGGTEAFF. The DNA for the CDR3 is TGTGCCAGCAGGATAGGGGGAACTGAAGCTTTCTTT.